These 7 T cell receptor beta chains came from one sample sequenced in a study of beta chain features in type 1 diabetes. Expressed TCRB transcripts were sequenced, since all the RNA that had been isolated was reverse transcribed. Measured with immunoSEQ multiplex PCR; TCRdb has only the in-frame clones, and not every one. Among 300,000 to 450,000 clones listed, about 12% were seen once. Sequenced: naive CD4+ T cells from blood. Receptors were obtained from a man aged 18 to 29 in good health.

This clone was found a few times. Within the sample, other DNA sequences also encode this same CDR3. This rearrangement joins TRBV5-1 to TRBJ2-7, with D tentatively TRBD1 (6 bases). Trimming cost V 0 bases and J 0 bases, with 7 bases left between them. The germline V gene has CDR1 SGHRS and CDR2 YFSETQ. The CDR3 consists of 14 residues. The CDR3 protein is CASSLGTASYEQYF. As DNA, the CDR3 is TGCGCCAGCAGCTTGGGGACAGCCTCCTACGAGCAGTACTTC.

This clone turned up a few times. Within the sample, other DNA sequences also encode this same CDR3. The V call is TRBV28, the J call TRBJ2-7; TRBD1 agrees at 7 bases. Trimming cost V 6 bases and J 1 base; bases outside gene matches: 6. The CDR3 sequence is 14 residues long. The germline V gene has CDR1 MDHEN and CDR2 SYDVKM. This chain's CDR3 is CASRRTGISYEQYF. CDR3 sequence (DNA): TGTGCCAGCAGACGGACAGGAATATCCTACGAGCAGTACTTC. The full variable domain, in which reference TRBV28 and TRBJ2-7 provide the parts outside the CDR3, is DVKVTQSSRYLVKRTGEKVFLECVQDMDHENMFWYRQDPGLGLRLIYFSYDVKMKEKGDIPEGYSVSREKKERFSLILESASTNQTSMYLCASRRTGISYEQYFGPGTRLTVT.

This chain connects TRBV7-3 to TRBJ2-3; D may be TRBD2 (5 bases). The CDR3 sequence is 14 residues long. Germline values: CDR1 SGHTA, CDR2 FQGTGA. Trimming pared 2 bases from V and 8 bases from J, leaving 14 bases between. CDR3 coding DNA: TGTGCCAGCAGCTTAGGCGGGCGGGTGGCTACGCAGTATTTT. Its protein is CASSLGGRVATQYF.

This sequence joins TRBV28 and TRBJ2-7; 9 bases line up with TRBD1. From germline, CDR1 is MDHEN and CDR2 SYDVKM. Trimming removed 2 bases from V and 6 bases from J; junction bases left unmatched: 8. The CDR3 is 15 residues long. The CDR3 here is CASSLVGQGGSEQYF. CDR3 nucleotides: TGTGCCAGCAGTTTAGTGGGACAGGGCGGAAGCGAGCAGTACTTC. Looking up the rest from reference TRBV28 and TRBJ2-7 gives the full variable domain: DVKVTQSSRYLVKRTGEKVFLECVQDMDHENMFWYRQDPGLGLRLIYFSYDVKMKEKGDIPEGYSVSREKKERFSLILESASTNQTSMYLCASSLVGQGGSEQYFGPGTRLTVT.

The chain couples TRBV6-6 to TRBJ1-4; TRBD1 matches at 7 bases. The V gene end was trimmed by 8 bases and the J gene end by 7 bases; junction bases not matched to a gene: 7. Per the germline V gene, CDR1 is MNHNY and CDR2 is SVGAGI (reference sequence). The length of the CDR3 is 13 residues. The chain's CDR3 is CASERGLFEKLFF. In nucleotides, the CDR3 is TGTGCCAGCGAGAGGGGGCTGTTTGAAAAACTGTTTTTT.

This chain connects TRBV7-3 to TRBJ2-1; 13 bases match TRBD2. This CDR3 region has 17 residues. CDR1 SGHTA and CDR2 FQGTGA come from the germline V gene. V trimming: 3 bases; J trimming: 0 bases; junction bases outside the gene matches: 2. CDR3 DNA: TGTGCCAGCAGCTTGACTAGCGGGGGGAACTCCTACAATGAGCAGTTCTTC. It is translated as CASSLTSGGNSYNEQFF.

This clone has more than one count but fewer than ten. This chain joins TRBV7-9 and TRBJ2-7; D may be TRBD2 (5 bases). Trimming removed 2 bases from V and 2 bases from J, with 10 bases in between. The CDR3 covers 14 residues. Germline CDR1 reads SEHNR; CDR2 reads FQNEAQ (reference sequence). The CDR3 loop is CASSLPGNPYEQYF. The CDR3, as DNA: TGTGCCAGCAGCTTACCCGGGAATCCCTACGAGCAGTACTTC.